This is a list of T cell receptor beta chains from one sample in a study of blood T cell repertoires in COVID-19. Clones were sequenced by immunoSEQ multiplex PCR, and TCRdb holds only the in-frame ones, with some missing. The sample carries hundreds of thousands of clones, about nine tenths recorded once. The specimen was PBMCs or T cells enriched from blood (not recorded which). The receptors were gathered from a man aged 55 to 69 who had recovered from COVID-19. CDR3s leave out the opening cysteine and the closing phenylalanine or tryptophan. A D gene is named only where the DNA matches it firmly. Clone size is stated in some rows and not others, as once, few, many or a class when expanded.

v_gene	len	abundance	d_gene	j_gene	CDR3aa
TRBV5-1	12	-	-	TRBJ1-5	ASSPQGFGQPQH
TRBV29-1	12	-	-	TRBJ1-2	SVHSARLAYGYT
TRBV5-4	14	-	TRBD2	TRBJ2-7	ASSQDGSGRRYEQY
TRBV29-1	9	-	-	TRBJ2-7	SVEQGNEQY
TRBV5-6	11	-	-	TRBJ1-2	ASSLVAGRGYT
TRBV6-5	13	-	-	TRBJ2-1	ATAFGSGGLNEQF
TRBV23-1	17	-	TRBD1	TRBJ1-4	ASSHPLAQGASLDEKLF
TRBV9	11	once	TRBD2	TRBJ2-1	ASAYGEGNEQF
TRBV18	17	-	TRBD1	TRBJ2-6	ASSPRSGTGGLGANVLT
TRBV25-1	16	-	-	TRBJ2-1	ASSEFATPSGAGNEQF
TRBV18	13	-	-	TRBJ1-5	ASSPYPDSNQPQH
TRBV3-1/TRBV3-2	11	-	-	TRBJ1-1	ASSQGPGIEAF
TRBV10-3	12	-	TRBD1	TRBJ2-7	ATAGTGVSYEQY
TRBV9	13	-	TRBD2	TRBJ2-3	ASSSGGASTDTQY
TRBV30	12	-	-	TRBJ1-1	AWIAGLVNTEAF
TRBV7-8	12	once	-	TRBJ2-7	ASSLGQSAYEQY
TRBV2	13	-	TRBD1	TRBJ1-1	ASSRYRGLRTEAF
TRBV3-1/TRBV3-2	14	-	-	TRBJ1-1	ASTPNGGRLNTEAF
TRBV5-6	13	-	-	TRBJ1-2	ASSSGRTSNYGYT
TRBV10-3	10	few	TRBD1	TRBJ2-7	AIRDREYEQY
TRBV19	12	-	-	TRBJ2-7	ASSIMGQYYEQY
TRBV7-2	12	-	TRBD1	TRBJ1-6	ASRLGQRNSPLH
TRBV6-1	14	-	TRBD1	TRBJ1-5	ASSEPRDRGRQPQH
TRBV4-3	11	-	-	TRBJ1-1	ASSQLGNTEAF
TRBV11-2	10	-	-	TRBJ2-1	ASSSTSLIQF
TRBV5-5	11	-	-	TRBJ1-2	ASSVGLNYGYT
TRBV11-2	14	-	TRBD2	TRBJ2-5	ASSYGLAGGGETQY
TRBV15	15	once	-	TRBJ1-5	ATSRDPVFPSNQPQH
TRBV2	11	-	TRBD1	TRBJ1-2	ASISGQANGYT
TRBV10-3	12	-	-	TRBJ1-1	AISEIGQNTEAF
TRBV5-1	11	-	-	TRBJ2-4	ASSLGDRGIQY
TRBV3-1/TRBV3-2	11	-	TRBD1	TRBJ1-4	ATRQGAREKLF
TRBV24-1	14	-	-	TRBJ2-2	ATSDLGHTNTGELF
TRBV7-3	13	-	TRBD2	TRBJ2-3	ASSPQGLAGDTQY
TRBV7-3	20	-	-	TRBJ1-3	ASSLFCCSRRGKHRSGNTIY
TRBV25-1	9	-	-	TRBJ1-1	ASVPHTEAF
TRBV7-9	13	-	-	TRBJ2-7	ASSLEGGDSYEQY
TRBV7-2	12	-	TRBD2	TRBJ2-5	ASSLTSVQETQY
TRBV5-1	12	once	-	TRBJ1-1	ASSSDSFDTEAF
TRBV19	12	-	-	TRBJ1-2	ASSSRSTSYGYT
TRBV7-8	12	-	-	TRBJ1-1	ASSLVWGGSEAF
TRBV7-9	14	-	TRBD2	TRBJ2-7	ASSPAGTSGSGEQY
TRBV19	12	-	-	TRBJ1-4	ASSAVSTNEKLF
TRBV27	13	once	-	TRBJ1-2	ASSLGQGPYYGYT
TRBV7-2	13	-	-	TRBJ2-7	ASSPGEAGSYEQY
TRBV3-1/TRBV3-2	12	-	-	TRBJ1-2	ASSPLNAGPGYT
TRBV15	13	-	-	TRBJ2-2	ATSRDSGRAGELF
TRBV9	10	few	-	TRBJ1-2	ASLRENYGYT
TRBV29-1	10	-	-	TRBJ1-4	SVSSRGEKLF
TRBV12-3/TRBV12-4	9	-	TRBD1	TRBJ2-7	ASGKGQVVY
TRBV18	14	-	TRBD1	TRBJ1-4	ASSQDSGQGSEKLF
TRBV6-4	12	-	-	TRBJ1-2	ASSDASGSKGYT
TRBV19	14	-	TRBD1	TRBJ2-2	ASSLGQGANTGELF
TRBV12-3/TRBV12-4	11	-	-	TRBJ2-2	ASSSTQTGELF
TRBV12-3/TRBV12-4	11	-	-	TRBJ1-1	ASSLLGGTEAF
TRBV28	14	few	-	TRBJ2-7	ASSFTLASLSYEQY
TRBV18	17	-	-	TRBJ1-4	ASSPPMAALGARGEKLF
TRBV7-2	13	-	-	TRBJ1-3	ASSPDSYSGNTIY